This T cell receptor (beta chain) was found in a study of blood T cell repertoires in COVID-19. Study in general: Sample material is recorded as cDNA or gDNA derived from T cells, B-cell-depleted T cells, or PBMCs.

Generated by immunoSEQ multiplex PCR, the TCRdb table keeps only in-frame clones and is missing some. The sample holds 180,000 or so clones, nearly 80% seen once. Participants, 18 to 89 years old, spanned 25 or so US areas. Participant-given clinical history determined each cohort assignment. In the 2 weeks before study entry, exposed participants met a COVID-19 case, which was PCR-confirmed or clinician-diagnosed. The TCR comes from a man in his sixties who had been exposed to COVID-19. Input material: PBMCs or T cells enriched from blood (not recorded which).

CDR3 nucleotides: TGTGCCAGTAGTGTCCGACAGGGGCTCCAGCCCCAGCATTTT. Amino acids: CASSVRQGLQPQHF. V and J are TRBV19 and TRBJ1-5, with 8 bases that match TRBD1. V dropped 5 bases and J dropped 7; count of bases not matched to a gene: 7. Germline loops: CDR1 LNHDA, CDR2 SQIVND (reference sequence). The CDR3 loop spans 14 amino acids.